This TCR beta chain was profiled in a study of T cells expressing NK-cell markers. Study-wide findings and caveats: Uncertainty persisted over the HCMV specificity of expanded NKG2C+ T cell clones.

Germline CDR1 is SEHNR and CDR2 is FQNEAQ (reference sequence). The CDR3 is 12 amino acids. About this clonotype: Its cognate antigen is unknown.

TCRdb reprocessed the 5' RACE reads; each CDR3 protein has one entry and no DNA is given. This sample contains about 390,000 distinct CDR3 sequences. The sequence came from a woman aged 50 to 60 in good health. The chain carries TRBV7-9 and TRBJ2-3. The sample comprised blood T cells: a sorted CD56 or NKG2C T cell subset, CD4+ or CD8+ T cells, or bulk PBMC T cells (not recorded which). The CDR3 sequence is CASSFQLDTQYF. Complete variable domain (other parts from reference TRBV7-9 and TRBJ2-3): DTGVSQNPRHKITKRGQNVTFRCDPISEHNRLYWYRQTLGQGPEFLTYFQNEAQLEKSRLLSDRFSAERPKGSFSTLEIQRTEQGDSAMYLCASSFQLDTQYFGPGTRLTVL.